In its sample, the clone carrying this T cell receptor beta chain was seen a few times. The target antigen is unknown. The read ends 3 residues shy of where the CDR3 ends; the end is completed using the germline J gene. This specimen belongs to a study of T cell clonality in common variable immunodeficiency. Data came from immunoSEQ multiplex PCR; TCRdb stores just in-frame clones and leaves some out. The repertoire yields about 20,000 clones, none seen only once; the top ten contain just over 2.5%. CVID subjects had received replacement immunoglobulin for at least one year. Regarding the study as a whole: Compared with controls, CVID subjects had fewer shared TCRbeta clones. Fewer deletions and N-nucleotide insertions were reportedly seen in common variable immunodeficiency TCR beta sequences.

CDR1 and CDR2 (germline): SEHNR, FQNEAQ (reference sequence). CDR3 size: 15 residues. Between the trimmed V and J ends, which lost 1 base and 4 bases, there was a span of 10 bases. Sequenced sample: peripheral blood mononuclear cells. V and J are TRBV7-9 and TRBJ2-2; no clear D gene. The source is a human donor with common variable immunodeficiency. CDR3 region: CASSLVAPGTGELFF. CDR3 DNA (partial): TGTGCCAGCAGCTTAGTAGCCCCGGGCACCGGGGAG. The full variable domain, its missing parts supplied by reference TRBV7-9 and TRBJ2-2, is DTGVSQNPRHKITKRGQNVTFRCDPISEHNRLYWYRQTLGQGPEFLTYFQNEAQLEKSRLLSDRFSAERPKGSFSTLEIQRTEQGDSAMYLCASSLVAPGTGELFFGEGSRLTVL.